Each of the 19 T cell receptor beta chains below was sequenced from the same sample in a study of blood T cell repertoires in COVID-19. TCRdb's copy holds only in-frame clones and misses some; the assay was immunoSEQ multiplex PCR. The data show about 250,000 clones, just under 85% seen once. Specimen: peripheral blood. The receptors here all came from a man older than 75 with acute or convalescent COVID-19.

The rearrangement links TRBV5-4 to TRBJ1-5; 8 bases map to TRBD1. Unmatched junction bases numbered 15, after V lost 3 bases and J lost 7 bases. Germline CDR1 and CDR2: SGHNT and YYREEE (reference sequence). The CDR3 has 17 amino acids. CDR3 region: CASSSNPGQGLRQPQHF. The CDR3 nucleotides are TGTGCCAGCAGCTCGAACCCCGGACAGGGCTTAAGACAGCCCCAGCATTTT.

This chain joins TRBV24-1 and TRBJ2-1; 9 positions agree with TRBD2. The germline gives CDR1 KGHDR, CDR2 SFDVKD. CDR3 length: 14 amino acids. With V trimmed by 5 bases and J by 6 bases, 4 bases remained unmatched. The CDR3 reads CATSGGRVLNEQFF. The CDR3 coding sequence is TGTGCCACCAGTGGCGGGAGGGTCCTCAATGAGCAGTTCTTC.

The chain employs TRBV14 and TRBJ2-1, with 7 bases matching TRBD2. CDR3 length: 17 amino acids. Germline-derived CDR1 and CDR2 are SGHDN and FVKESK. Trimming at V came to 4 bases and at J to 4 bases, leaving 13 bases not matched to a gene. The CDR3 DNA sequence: TGTGCCAGCAGCCGTGGGACTATACTTCCCCCTTACAATGAGCAGTTCTTC. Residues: CASSRGTILPPYNEQFF.

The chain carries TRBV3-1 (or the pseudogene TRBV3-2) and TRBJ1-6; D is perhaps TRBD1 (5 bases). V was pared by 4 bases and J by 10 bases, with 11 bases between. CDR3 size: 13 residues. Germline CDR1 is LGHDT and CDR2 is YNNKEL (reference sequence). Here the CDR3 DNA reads TGTGCCAGCAGCCGCGGGACCTACTCACCCCTCCACTTT. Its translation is CASSRGTYSPLHF.

The CDR3, as DNA: TGCAGCGTGCAGGGGTCTAGCACAGATACGCAGTATTTT. Its translation is CSVQGSSTDTQYF. This chain links TRBV29-1 with TRBJ2-3, with D maybe TRBD1 (6 bases). This CDR3 is 13 amino acids long. CDR1 is SQVTM, CDR2 ANQGSEA, per germline. Trimming pared 6 bases from V and 0 bases from J, leaving 10 bases between.

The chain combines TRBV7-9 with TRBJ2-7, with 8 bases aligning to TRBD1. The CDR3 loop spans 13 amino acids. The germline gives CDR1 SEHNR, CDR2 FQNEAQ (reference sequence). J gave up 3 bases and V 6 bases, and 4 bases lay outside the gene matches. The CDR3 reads CASSGQGHYEQYF. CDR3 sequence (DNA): TGTGCCAGCAGTGGACAGGGCCACTACGAGCAGTACTTC.

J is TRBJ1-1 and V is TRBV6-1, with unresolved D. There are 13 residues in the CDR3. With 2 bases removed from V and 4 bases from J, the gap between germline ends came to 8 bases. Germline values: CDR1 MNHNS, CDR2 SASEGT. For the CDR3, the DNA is TGTGCCAGCAGTGAATCGAGTCCCACTGAAGCTTTCTTT. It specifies CASSESSPTEAFF.

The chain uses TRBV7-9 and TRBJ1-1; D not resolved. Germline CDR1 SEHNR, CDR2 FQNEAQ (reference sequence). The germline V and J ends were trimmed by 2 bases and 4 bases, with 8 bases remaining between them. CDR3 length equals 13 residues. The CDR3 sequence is CASSLRGITEAFF. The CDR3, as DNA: TGTGCCAGCAGCTTACGCGGGATCACTGAAGCTTTCTTT.

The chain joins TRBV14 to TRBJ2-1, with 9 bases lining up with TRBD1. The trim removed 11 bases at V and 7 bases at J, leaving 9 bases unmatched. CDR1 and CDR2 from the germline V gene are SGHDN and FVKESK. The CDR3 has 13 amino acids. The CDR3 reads CACNRGRGNEQFF. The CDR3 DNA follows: TGTGCCTGCAACAGGGGGCGCGGGAATGAGCAGTTCTTC.

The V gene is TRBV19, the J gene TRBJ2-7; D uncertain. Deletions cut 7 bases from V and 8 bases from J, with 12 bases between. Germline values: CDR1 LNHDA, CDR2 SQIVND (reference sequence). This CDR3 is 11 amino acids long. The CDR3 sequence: CASIQRGKQYF. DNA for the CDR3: TGTGCCAGTATCCAACGCGGCAAGCAGTACTTC.

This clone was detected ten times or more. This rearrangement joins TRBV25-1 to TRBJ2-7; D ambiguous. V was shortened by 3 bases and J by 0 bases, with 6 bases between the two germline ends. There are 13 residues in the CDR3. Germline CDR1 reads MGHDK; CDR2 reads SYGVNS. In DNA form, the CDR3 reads TGTGCCAGCAGTGATAAGAGCTCCTACGAGCAGTACTTC. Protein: CASSDKSSYEQYF.

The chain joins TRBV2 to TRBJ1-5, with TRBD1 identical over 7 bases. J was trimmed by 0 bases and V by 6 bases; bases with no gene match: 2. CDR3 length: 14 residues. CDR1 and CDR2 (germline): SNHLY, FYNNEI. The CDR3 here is CASSWDSSNQPQHF. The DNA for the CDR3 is TGTGCCAGCAGCTGGGACAGTAGCAATCAGCCCCAGCATTTT.

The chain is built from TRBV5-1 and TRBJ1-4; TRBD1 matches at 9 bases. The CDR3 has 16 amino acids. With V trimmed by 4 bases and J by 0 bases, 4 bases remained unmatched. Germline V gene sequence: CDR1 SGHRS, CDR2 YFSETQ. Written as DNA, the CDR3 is TGCGCCAGCAGCAGGGGACAGGGAGCAACTAATGAAAAACTGTTTTTT. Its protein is CASSRGQGATNEKLFF.

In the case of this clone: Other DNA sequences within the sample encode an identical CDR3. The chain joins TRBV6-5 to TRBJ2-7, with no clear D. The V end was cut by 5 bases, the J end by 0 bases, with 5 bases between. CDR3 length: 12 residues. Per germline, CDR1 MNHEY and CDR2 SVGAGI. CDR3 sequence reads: CASSRSSYEQYF. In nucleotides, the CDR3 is TGTGCCAGCAGTCGGAGCTCCTACGAGCAGTACTTC.

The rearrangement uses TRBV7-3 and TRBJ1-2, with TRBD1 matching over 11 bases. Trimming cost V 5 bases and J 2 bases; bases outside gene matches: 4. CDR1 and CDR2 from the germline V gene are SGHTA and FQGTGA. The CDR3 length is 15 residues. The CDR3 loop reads CASSPGQGANYGYTF. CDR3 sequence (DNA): TGTGCCAGCAGCCCCGGACAGGGGGCCAACTATGGCTACACCTTC.

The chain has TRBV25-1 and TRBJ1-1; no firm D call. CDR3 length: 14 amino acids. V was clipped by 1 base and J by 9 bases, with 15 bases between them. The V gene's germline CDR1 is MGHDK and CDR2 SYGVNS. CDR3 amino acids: CASSEWVMEGKAFF. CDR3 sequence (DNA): TGTGCCAGCAGTGAATGGGTGATGGAGGGTAAAGCTTTCTTT.

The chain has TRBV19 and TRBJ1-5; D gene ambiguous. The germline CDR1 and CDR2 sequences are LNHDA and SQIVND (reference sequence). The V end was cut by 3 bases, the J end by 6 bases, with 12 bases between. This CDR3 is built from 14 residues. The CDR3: CASSMTRSGQPQHF. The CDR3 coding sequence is TGTGCCAGTAGTATGACCCGGTCGGGTCAGCCCCAGCATTTT.

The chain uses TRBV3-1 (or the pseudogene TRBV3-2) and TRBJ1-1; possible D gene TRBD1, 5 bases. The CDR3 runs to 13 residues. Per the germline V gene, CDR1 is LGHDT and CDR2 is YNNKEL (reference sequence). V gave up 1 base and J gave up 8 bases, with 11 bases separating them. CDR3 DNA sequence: TGTGCCAGCAGCCAAGTCGGGGGATCCGAAGCTTTCTTT. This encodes CASSQVGGSEAFF.

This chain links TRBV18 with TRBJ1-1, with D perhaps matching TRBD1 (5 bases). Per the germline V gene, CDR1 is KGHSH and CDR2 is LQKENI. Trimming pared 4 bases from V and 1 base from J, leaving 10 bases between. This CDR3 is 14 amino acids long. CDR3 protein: CASSLGTGNTEAFF. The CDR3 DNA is TGTGCCAGCTCACTAGGCACAGGGAACACTGAAGCTTTCTTT.